These 27 T cell receptor beta chains were all obtained from the same sample, sequenced in a study of blood T cell repertoires in COVID-19. Here immunoSEQ multiplex PCR was the method, and the copy in TCRdb shows in-frame clones only, minus some. The data contain about 200,000 clones, 82% of them seen just once; the ten biggest clones take up approximately 7.6%. Material: peripheral blood. The receptors were sampled from a woman aged 80 or older with COVID-19, enrolled during active disease.

The V and J genes are TRBV28 and TRBJ2-1; a weak D match, TRBD2 (6 bases). The V gene lost 7 bases and the J gene lost 3 bases, with 13 bases spanning the gap. CDR1 MDHEN and CDR2 SYDVKM come from the germline V gene. The CDR3 length is 14 residues. The CDR3 here is CASKPGLNYNEQFF. The DNA for the CDR3 is TGTGCCAGCAAACCGGGACTTAACTACAATGAGCAGTTCTTC.

J is TRBJ1-2 and V is TRBV6-5; 8 bases map to TRBD1. V trimming: 2 bases; J trimming: 8 bases; junction bases outside the gene matches: 7. The CDR3 contains 14 residues. Looked up from germline, CDR1 is MNHEY and CDR2 is SVGAGI. CDR3 in amino acids: CASSYRDRGRGYTF. CDR3 nucleotides: TGTGCCAGCAGTTACCGTGACAGGGGCCGCGGCTACACCTTC.

The chain links TRBV7-2 to TRBJ2-7; tentatively, D is TRBD2 (6 bases). This CDR3 has 13 residues. V shed 1 base and J shed 5 bases, with 9 bases lying between them. Looked up from germline, CDR1 is SGHTA and CDR2 is FQGNSA. The CDR3 loop reads CASSLVREDEQYF. CDR3 sequence (DNA): TGTGCCAGCAGCTTAGTCAGGGAGGACGAGCAGTACTTC.

The chain carries TRBV18 and TRBJ2-5; D unresolved. Trimming left V 2 bases short and J 1 base short, with 8 bases between. CDR1 KGHSH and CDR2 LQKENI come from the germline V gene. This CDR3 contains 14 residues. CDR3: CASSPSQVQETQYF. CDR3 sequence (DNA): TGTGCCAGCTCACCATCCCAGGTCCAAGAGACCCAGTACTTC. The whole variable domain, filled in from reference TRBV18 and TRBJ2-5, reads NAGVMQNPRHLVRRRGQEARLRCSPMKGHSHVYWYRQLPEEGLKFMVYLQKENIIDESGMPKERFSAEFPKEGPSILRIQQVVRGDSAAYFCASSPSQVQETQYFGPGTRLLVL.

V and J are TRBV3-1 (or the pseudogene TRBV3-2) and TRBJ2-7; 7 bases fit TRBD2. In germline, CDR1 is LGHDT, CDR2 YNNKEL (reference sequence). The junction had 7 bases not matched to a gene; V was cut back by 1 base and J by 4 bases. The CDR3 length is 15 residues. The CDR3 protein is CASSQGGSFSYEQYF. CDR3 DNA sequence: TGTGCCAGCAGCCAAGGCGGGAGCTTCTCTTACGAGCAGTACTTC.

In this sample, this clone turned up a few times. This chain uses TRBV5-1 with TRBJ1-1; a weak D match, TRBD1 (5 bases). Per the germline V gene, CDR1 is SGHRS and CDR2 is YFSETQ. The CDR3 covers 13 residues. Trimming shortened V by 5 bases and J by 1 base, and 9 bases separated the two germline ends. The CDR3: CASRIDRNTEAFF. CDR3 sequence (DNA): TGCGCCAGCAGAATCGACAGGAACACTGAAGCTTTCTTT.

This sequence joins TRBV7-9 and TRBJ2-1, with a possible D match to TRBD2 (6 bases). V was clipped by 0 bases and J by 9 bases, with 18 bases between them. This CDR3 has 16 amino acids. Germline CDR1 SEHNR, CDR2 FQNEAQ (reference sequence). The CDR3 is CASSLAFQALGGEQFF. As DNA, the CDR3 is TGTGCCAGCAGCTTAGCGTTTCAGGCCTTGGGGGGTGAGCAGTTCTTC. The full variable domain, completed using reference TRBV7-9 and TRBJ2-1, is DTGVSQNPRHKITKRGQNVTFRCDPISEHNRLYWYRQTLGQGPEFLTYFQNEAQLEKSRLLSDRFSAERPKGSFSTLEIQRTEQGDSAMYLCASSLAFQALGGEQFFGPGTRLTVL.

This rearrangement joins TRBV10-3 to TRBJ1-4; a weak D match, TRBD1 (6 bases). The germline V gene encodes CDR1 ENHRY and CDR2 SYGVKD. This CDR3 spans 12 amino acids. CDR3 nucleotides: TGTGCAGTGCGGGGGGGCGGTGAAAAACTGTTTTTT. This codes for CAVRGGGEKLFF.

The genes are TRBV5-1 and TRBJ2-1; unclear D gene. V lost 0 bases and J lost 10, with 14 bases in between. CDR3 length: 14 residues. The germline V gene encodes CDR1 SGHRS and CDR2 YFSETQ. In nucleotides, the CDR3 is TGCGCCAGCAGCTTGGGTGGCAGTTTTAAGGAGCAGTTCTTC. It encodes CASSLGGSFKEQFF.

The rearrangement links TRBV21-1 to TRBJ2-1; whether TRBD2, the table's D call, matches the DNA was not checked. TRBV21-1 corresponds to a pseudogene. CDR3 size: 10 residues. Here the CDR3 DNA reads TGTGCCGAGGAAAACAATGAGCAGTTCTTC. It translates to CAEENNEQFF.

This chain joins TRBV19 and TRBJ1-2; D remains unclear. Germline V lookup: CDR1 LNHDA, CDR2 SQIVND (reference sequence). Trimming took 6 bases from V and 3 from J, leaving 14 bases between them. CDR3 size: 14 residues. This chain's CDR3 is CASREGYFDYGYTF. The CDR3 coding sequence is TGTGCCAGTAGGGAGGGCTACTTCGACTATGGCTACACCTTC. Full variable domain (remainder filled in from reference TRBV19 and TRBJ1-2): DGGITQSPKYLFRKEGQNVTLSCEQNLNHDAMYWYRQDPGQGLRLIYYSQIVNDFQKGDIAEGYSVSREKKESFPLTVTSAQKNPTAFYLCASREGYFDYGYTFGSGTRLTVV.

This clone was counted once. The rearrangement joins TRBV18 to TRBJ1-5, with D perhaps matching TRBD1 (6 bases). V gave up 5 bases and J gave up 6 bases, with 8 bases separating them. The CDR3 loop spans 12 amino acids. In germline, CDR1 is KGHSH, CDR2 LQKENI. The CDR3 DNA sequence: TGTGCCAGCTCAGAACAGGGTCAGCCCCAGCATTTT. It encodes CASSEQGQPQHF. The variable domain in full, with the rest retrieved from reference TRBV18 and TRBJ1-5, is NAGVMQNPRHLVRRRGQEARLRCSPMKGHSHVYWYRQLPEEGLKFMVYLQKENIIDESGMPKERFSAEFPKEGPSILRIQQVVRGDSAAYFCASSEQGQPQHFGDGTRLSIL.

The rearrangement links TRBV10-3 to TRBJ2-5; 8 nucleotides align to TRBD1. The CDR3 has 18 amino acids. Trimming took 3 bases from V and 2 from J; bases not matched to a gene: 14. Germline assignment: CDR1 ENHRY and CDR2 SYGVKD. The CDR3 spells CAISEQGVPRSRQETQYF. The CDR3 nucleotides are TGTGCCATCAGTGAACAGGGGGTTCCCCGATCCCGACAAGAGACCCAGTACTTC.

The rearrangement uses TRBV10-3 and TRBJ2-3; D unclear. Looked up from germline, CDR1 is ENHRY and CDR2 is SYGVKD. The CDR3 sequence is 11 residues long. The V end lost 6 bases, the J end lost 5 bases, and 6 bases lay between the germline ends. CDR3 sequence reads: CAISPRDTQYF. The CDR3 DNA is TGTGCCATCAGCCCGCGAGATACGCAGTATTTT.

There are a few counts of this clone. This rearrangement joins TRBV19 to TRBJ1-1; no clear D. This CDR3 is built from 13 residues. Germline V gene sequence: CDR1 LNHDA, CDR2 SQIVND (reference sequence). Trimming cost V 5 bases and J 4 bases, with 11 bases left between them. CDR3 residues: CASSPRGGTEAFF. The CDR3 DNA is TGTGCCAGTAGTCCGCGGGGTGGCACTGAAGCTTTCTTT.

This clone was recorded only once. The chain is built from TRBV3-1 (or the pseudogene TRBV3-2) and TRBJ1-6; D gene ambiguous. This CDR3 is 15 amino acids long. CDR1 LGHDT and CDR2 YNNKEL come from the germline V gene (reference sequence). V gave up 4 bases and J gave up 13 bases, with 20 bases separating them. In DNA, the CDR3 is TGTGCCAGCAGCCCTTCGCGGCACCAATTTCGTCCCCTCCACTTT. Its translation is CASSPSRHQFRPLHF.

The chain carries TRBV11-2 and TRBJ2-7, with a tentative D call TRBD1 (7 bases). The CDR3 extends over 16 amino acids. V was trimmed by 0 bases and J by 4 bases, leaving 16 bases between them. The germline CDR1 and CDR2 sequences are SGHAT and FQNNGV. Written as DNA, the CDR3 is TGTGCCAGCAGCTTAGAGGCCCAGGGGGGTCGGTACGAGCAGTACTTC. Its translation: CASSLEAQGGRYEQYF.

This chain uses TRBV28 with TRBJ2-5; D is possibly TRBD1 (6 bases). V lost 5 bases and J 2 bases, leaving 12 bases between the germline ends. The CDR3 totals 14 residues. Germline CDR1 reads MDHEN; CDR2 reads SYDVKM. The CDR3 DNA is TGTGCCAGCAGTACCCGAAGGGGGCAAGAGACCCAGTACTTC. Protein: CASSTRRGQETQYF.

The V call is TRBV6-5, the J call TRBJ1-1, with 7 bases fitting TRBD1. Germline V lookup: CDR1 MNHEY, CDR2 SVGAGI. The junction had 5 bases not matched to a gene; V was cut back by 4 bases and J by 0 bases. This CDR3 has 15 residues. In DNA form, the CDR3 reads TGTGCCAGCAGTTTAGGGGGCGCGGTGAACACTGAAGCTTTCTTT. Amino acid sequence: CASSLGGAVNTEAFF.

This chain uses TRBV28 with TRBJ2-1, with 15 bases lining up with TRBD2. After removal of 6 bases from V and 8 bases from J, the junction contained 5 bases not matched to a gene. CDR3 size: 15 residues. The germline CDR1 and CDR2 sequences are MDHEN and SYDVKM. CDR3 region: CASSRGLAGGHEQFF. Here the CDR3 DNA reads TGTGCCAGCAGCCGGGGACTAGCGGGAGGCCATGAGCAGTTCTTC.

CDR3 sequence reads: CASAGEYSNQPQHF. In nucleotides, the CDR3 is TGTGCCAGCGCCGGGGAATATAGCAATCAGCCCCAGCATTTT. This chain joins TRBV18 and TRBJ1-5; no clear D. The V end was cut by 8 bases, the J end by 0 bases, with 11 bases between. The CDR3 totals 14 residues. CDR1 KGHSH and CDR2 LQKENI come from the germline V gene.

As to this clone: Other DNA variants within this sample encode the same CDR3. V gene TRBV7-9 combines with J gene TRBJ1-1; D call uncertain. Between the trimmed V and J ends, which lost 0 bases and 5 bases, there was a span of 4 bases. The V gene's germline CDR1 is SEHNR and CDR2 FQNEAQ (reference sequence). This CDR3 is built from 12 residues. DNA for the CDR3: TGTGCCAGCAGCTTAGCCGAGACTGAAGCTTTCTTT. This sequence encodes CASSLAETEAFF.

This chain joins TRBV7-3 and TRBJ2-5, with TRBD2 identical over 11 bases. Germline trimming cut 5 bases from V and 5 bases from J; bases unmatched to any gene: 7. There are 15 residues in the CDR3. CDR1 is SGHTA, CDR2 FQGTGA, per germline. The CDR3 nucleotides are TGTGCCAGCAGCGCCACTAGCGGGGGCGTCGAGACCCAGTACTTC. As protein: CASSATSGGVETQYF.

The chain joins TRBV5-1 to TRBJ2-7; D remains ambiguous. CDR1 and CDR2 (germline): SGHRS, YFSETQ. The germline V and J ends were trimmed by 1 base and 0 bases, with 5 bases remaining between them. The CDR3 consists of 13 residues. DNA of the CDR3: TGCGCCAGCAGCTTGACAGCCTCCTACGAGCAGTACTTC. Residues: CASSLTASYEQYF.

V usage is TRBV5-1 and J usage is TRBJ2-3; 11 bases agree with TRBD2. V lost 0 bases, J lost 0 bases, and 9 bases stayed unmatched. CDR1 and CDR2 (germline): SGHRS, YFSETQ. CDR3 length equals 19 residues. The DNA for the CDR3 is TGCGCCAGCAGCTTGGACGGACTAGCGGGCGCCACTAGCACAGATACGCAGTATTTT. This translates into CASSLDGLAGATSTDTQYF.

The chain has TRBV27 and TRBJ2-7, with 7 bases matching TRBD1. This CDR3 region has 16 residues. V lost 1 base to trimming and J lost 2 bases; unmatched junction nucleotides: 8. From germline, CDR1 is MNHEY and CDR2 SMNVEV (reference sequence). CDR3 nucleotides: TGTGCCAGCAGTTTATGGTCCCCGGGACAGACCTACGAGCAGTACTTC. It encodes CASSLWSPGQTYEQYF.

In its sample, this clone was seen once. The chain joins TRBV5-1 to TRBJ2-1; no firm D call. Germline assignment: CDR1 SGHRS and CDR2 YFSETQ. The CDR3 sequence is 14 residues long. V lost 7 bases and J 0 bases, leaving 11 bases between the germline ends. CDR3 sequence reads: CASQTSSSYNEQFF. The CDR3 bases are TGCGCCAGCCAAACGTCCAGCTCCTACAATGAGCAGTTCTTC.